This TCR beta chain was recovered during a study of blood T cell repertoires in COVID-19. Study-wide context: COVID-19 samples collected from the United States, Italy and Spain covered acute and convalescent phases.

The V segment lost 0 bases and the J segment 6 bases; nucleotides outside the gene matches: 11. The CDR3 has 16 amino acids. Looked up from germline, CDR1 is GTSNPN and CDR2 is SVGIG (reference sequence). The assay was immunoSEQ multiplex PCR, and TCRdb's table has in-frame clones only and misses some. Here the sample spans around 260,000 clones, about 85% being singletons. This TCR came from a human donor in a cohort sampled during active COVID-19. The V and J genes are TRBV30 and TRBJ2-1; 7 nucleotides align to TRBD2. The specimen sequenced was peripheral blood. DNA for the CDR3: TGTGCCTGGAGTGTACAGGCGGGAGTATTGGTCAATGAGCAGTTCTTC. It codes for CAWSVQAGVLVNEQFF.